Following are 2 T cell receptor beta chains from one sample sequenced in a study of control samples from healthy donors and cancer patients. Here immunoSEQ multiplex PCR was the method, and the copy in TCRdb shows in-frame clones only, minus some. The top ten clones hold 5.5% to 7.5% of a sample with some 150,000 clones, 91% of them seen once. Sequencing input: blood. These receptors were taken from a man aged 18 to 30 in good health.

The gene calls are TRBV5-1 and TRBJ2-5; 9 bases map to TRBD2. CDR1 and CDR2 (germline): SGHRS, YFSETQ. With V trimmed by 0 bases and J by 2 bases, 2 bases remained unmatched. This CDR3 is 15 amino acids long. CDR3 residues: CASSLGLAEQETQYF. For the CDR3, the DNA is TGCGCCAGCAGCTTGGGACTAGCGGAACAAGAGACCCAGTACTTC.

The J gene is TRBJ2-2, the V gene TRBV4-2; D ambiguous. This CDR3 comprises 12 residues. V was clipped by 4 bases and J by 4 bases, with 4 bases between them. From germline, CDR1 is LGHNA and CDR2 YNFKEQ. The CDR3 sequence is CASSRGTGELFF. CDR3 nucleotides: TGTGCCAGCAGCCGAGGCACCGGGGAGCTGTTTTTT.